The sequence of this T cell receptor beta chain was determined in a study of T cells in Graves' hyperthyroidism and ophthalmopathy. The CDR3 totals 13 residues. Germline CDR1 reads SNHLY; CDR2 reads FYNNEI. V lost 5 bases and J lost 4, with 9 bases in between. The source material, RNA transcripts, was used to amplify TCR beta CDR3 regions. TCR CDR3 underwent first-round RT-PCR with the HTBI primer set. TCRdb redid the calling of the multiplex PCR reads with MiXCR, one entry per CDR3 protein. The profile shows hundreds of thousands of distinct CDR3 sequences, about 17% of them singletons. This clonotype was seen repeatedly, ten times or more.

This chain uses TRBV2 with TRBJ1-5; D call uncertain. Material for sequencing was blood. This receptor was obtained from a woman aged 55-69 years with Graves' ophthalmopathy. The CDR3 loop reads CASSYSENQPQHF. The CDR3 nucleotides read TGTGCCAGCAGTTACAGTGAAAATCAGCCCCAGCATTTT.